This T cell receptor beta chain comes out of a study of PD-L1 blockade in urothelial cancer. On the study more broadly: Blood analysis occurred 3 weeks (second dose) and 6 weeks after treatment start.

Some clones are missing from TCRdb's copy, which holds only in-frame ones; the method was immunoSEQ multiplex PCR. The repertoire holds roughly 51,000 clones, with 86% as singletons. Time point described: pretreatment peripheral blood. This CDR3 is built from 14 residues. Germline CDR1 and CDR2: KGHSH and LQKENI. Trimming cost V 8 bases and J 1 base, with 13 bases left between them. The sequence was obtained from a man aged 55 to 70 with urothelial cancer. Here the sequenced sample was PBMCs, taken around atezolizumab (anti-PD-L1) treatment. The rearrangement uses TRBV18 and TRBJ2-3, with D possibly being TRBD2 (5 bases). The CDR3 nucleotides read TGTGCCAGCGGTCGGGGAAAGGGCACAGATACGCAGTATTTT. Translating gives CASGRGKGTDTQYF.